The present TCR beta chain was sequenced within a study of blood T cell repertoires in COVID-19. As for the study in general: From T cells, B-cell-depleted T cells, or PBMCs came the material, which was cDNA or gDNA.

Authors' data handling: Estimation of nucleated cell counts relied on the amplification of reference gene primers. Generated by immunoSEQ multiplex PCR, the TCRdb table keeps only in-frame clones and is missing some. V and J calls and clone size are given by that table; D and trimming were obtained from the DNA. The sample has about 260,000 clones, approximately 86% seen once. Per the germline V gene, CDR1 is SGDLS and CDR2 is YYNGEE. The CDR3 is 17 amino acids. V was pared by 2 bases and J by 4 bases, with 4 bases of the junction left unmatched. This rearrangement joins TRBV9 to TRBJ2-2, with 14 bases identical to TRBD2. The receptor's source is a middle-aged man who had recovered from COVID-19. The sequencing sample was made of peripheral blood. DNA for the CDR3: TGTGCCAGCAGCGTGACTAGCGGGAGGGTCACCACCGGGGAGCTGTTTTTT. Its protein product is CASSVTSGRVTTGELFF.